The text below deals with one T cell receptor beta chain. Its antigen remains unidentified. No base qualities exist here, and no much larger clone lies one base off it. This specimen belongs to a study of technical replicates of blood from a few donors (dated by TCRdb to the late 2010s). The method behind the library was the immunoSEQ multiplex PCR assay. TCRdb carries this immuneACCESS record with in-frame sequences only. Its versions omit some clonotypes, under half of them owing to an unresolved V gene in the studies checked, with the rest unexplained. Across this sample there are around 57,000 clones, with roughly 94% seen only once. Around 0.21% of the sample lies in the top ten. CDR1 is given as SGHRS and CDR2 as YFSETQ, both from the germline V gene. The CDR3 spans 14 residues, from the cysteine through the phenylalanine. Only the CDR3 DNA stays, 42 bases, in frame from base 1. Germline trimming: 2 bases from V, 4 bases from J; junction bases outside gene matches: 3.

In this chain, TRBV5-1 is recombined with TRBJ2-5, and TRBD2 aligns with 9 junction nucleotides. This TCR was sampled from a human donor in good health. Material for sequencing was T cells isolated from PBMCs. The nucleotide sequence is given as TGCGCCAGCAGCTTATCTAGCGGGGTAGAGACCCAGTACTTC. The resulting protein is CASSLSSGVETQYF.